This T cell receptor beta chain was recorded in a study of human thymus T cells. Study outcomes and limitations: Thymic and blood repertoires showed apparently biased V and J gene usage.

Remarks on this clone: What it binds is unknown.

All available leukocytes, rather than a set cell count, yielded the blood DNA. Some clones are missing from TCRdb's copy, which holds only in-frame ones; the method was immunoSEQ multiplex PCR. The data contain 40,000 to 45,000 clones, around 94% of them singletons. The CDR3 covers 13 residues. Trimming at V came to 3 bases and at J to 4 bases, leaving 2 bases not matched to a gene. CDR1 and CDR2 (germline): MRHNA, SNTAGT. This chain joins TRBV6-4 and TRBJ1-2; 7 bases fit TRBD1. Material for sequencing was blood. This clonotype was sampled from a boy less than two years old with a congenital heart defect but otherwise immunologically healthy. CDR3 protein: CASSERTGYGYTF. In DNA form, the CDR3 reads TGTGCCAGCAGTGAGAGGACAGGCTATGGCTACACCTTC.